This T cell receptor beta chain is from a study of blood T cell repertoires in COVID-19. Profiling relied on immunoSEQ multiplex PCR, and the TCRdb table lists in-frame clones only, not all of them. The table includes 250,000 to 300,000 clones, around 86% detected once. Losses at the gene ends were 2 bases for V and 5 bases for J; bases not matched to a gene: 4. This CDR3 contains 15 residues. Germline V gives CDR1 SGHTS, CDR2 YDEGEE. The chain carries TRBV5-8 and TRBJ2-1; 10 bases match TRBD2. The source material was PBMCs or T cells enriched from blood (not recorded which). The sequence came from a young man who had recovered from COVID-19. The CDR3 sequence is CASSLTSGINNEQFF. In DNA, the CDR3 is TGTGCCAGCAGCTTAACTAGCGGGATCAACAATGAGCAGTTCTTC.